One and the same sample provided the 13 T cell receptor beta chains below, sequenced in a study of vaccination and CD4 T cells after COVID-19 (dated by TCRdb to about 2022). Their target antigens are unknown. Read against the paper, the sample's treatment or condition label means: approximately nine-day PBMC culture with coronavirus spike peptide pools or control peptides (ViraFEST assay). Preparation of the library involved PCR. The data were produced on an Illumina iSeq 100. At the Johns Hopkins FTIC core, DNA from the cultured CD4+ T cells underwent TCR sequencing with the Oncomine TCR Beta short-read assay. TCRdb reprocessed the public reads (quality trimming at Q25 with fastp, clone calling with MiXCR) and kept in-frame beta chains. CDR3 protein sequences are deduplicated, and each keeps its most common genes and DNA. The sample contains about 26,000 distinct CDR3 sequences, approximately 40% of them found a single time. The ten largest clones take up about 11% of the sample.

Sequencing was carried out using CD4+ T cells from blood, cultured in vitro. The receptor source for this set is a human donor who had recovered from COVID-19.

This chain joins TRBV6-2 or TRBV6-3 and TRBJ1-2; a weak D match, TRBD1 (5 bases). The CDR3 spans 17 residues. Germline V gives CDR1 MNHEY, CDR2 SVGEGT. Trimming removed 2 bases at V and 5 bases at J, with 21 bases between. In nucleotides, the CDR3 is TGTGCCAGCAGTTACAGTACAGGTCTCCTCTTGAGGTATGGCTACACCTTC. Its protein is CASSYSTGLLLRYGYTF.

The chain uses TRBV15 and TRBJ1-1; D is undetermined. Trimming shortened V by 0 bases and J by 6 bases, and 8 bases separated the two germline ends. The germline V gene encodes CDR1 LNHNV and CDR2 YYDKDF (reference sequence). The CDR3 has 13 residues. The CDR3 here is CATSRDPGAEAFF. The CDR3 bases are TGTGCCACCAGCAGAGATCCAGGAGCTGAAGCTTTCTTT.

This clonotype was recorded only once. The J gene is TRBJ2-1, the V gene TRBV5-1; 8 bases are shared with TRBD2. V trimming: 3 bases; J trimming: 7 bases; junction bases outside the gene matches: 9. This CDR3 is 15 amino acids long. Germline V gene lookup returns CDR1 SGHRS and CDR2 YFSETQ. CDR3 bases: TGCGCCAGCAGCTCATTACCGACTAGCGCTAATGAGCAGTTCTTC. Translated, it gives CASSSLPTSANEQFF.

The V gene is TRBV21-1, the J gene TRBJ2-2; TRBD2, as called in the table, went unchecked against the DNA. TRBV21-1 is flagged as a pseudogene. The CDR3 totals 15 residues. The CDR3 region has the DNA TGTGCCAGCAGCGTAGGTGGAGGGAAACACGGGGAGCTGTTTTTT. Its protein product is CASSVGGGKHGELFF.

The chain recombines TRBV20-1 with TRBJ2-7; the D is unclear. CDR1 DFQATT and CDR2 SNEGSKA come from the germline V gene (reference sequence). The CDR3 runs to 12 residues. The germline V and J ends were trimmed by 4 bases and 5 bases, with 12 bases remaining between them. CDR3 protein: CSATPGGNEQYF. The DNA for the CDR3 is TGCAGTGCTACCCCCGGTGGGAACGAGCAGTACTTC.

The chain employs TRBV28 and TRBJ2-2, with D hard to call. The CDR3 is 13 amino acids. V lost 2 bases, J lost 2 bases, and 3 bases lay in between. Germline CDR1 is MDHEN and CDR2 is SYDVKM. The CDR3 DNA reads TGTGCCAGCAGTTTAAGTAACACCGGGGAGCTGTTTTTT. It specifies CASSLSNTGELFF.

This clonotype was observed once. This sequence joins TRBV7-9 and TRBJ2-3; D possibly matches TRBD1 or TRBD2 (5 bases each). Trimming removed 1 base from V and 1 base from J, with 9 bases in between. Germline loops: CDR1 SEHNR, CDR2 FQNEAQ (reference sequence). The CDR3 loop spans 15 amino acids. CDR3 sequence: CASSLVTGRTDTQYF. CDR3 nucleotides: TGTGCCAGCAGCTTAGTTACGGGGCGCACAGATACGCAGTATTTT.

In its sample, this clonotype was seen a few times. The gene calls are TRBV20-1 and TRBJ1-2; D is undetermined. From germline, CDR1 is DFQATT and CDR2 SNEGSKA (reference sequence). V gave up 5 bases and J gave up 8 bases, with 18 bases separating them. The CDR3 spans 13 residues. DNA for the CDR3: TGCAGTGCTCCCCCTAGGGATCAAGACGGCTACACCTTC. This encodes CSAPPRDQDGYTF.

The chain links TRBV18 to TRBJ2-7; 8 nucleotides align to TRBD2. This CDR3 has 16 amino acids. V shed 4 bases, J shed 2 bases, and the junction held 10 bases outside the gene matches. From germline, CDR1 is KGHSH and CDR2 LQKENI. The CDR3 region is CASSLAGLRGAYEQYF. The CDR3 bases are TGTGCCAGCTCACTCGCCGGATTGCGGGGGGCCTACGAGCAGTACTTC.

The CDR3 nucleotides are TGCAGTGCTGGAAAGACTAGCGGGGCCCCCACAGATACGCAGTATTTT. Translation: CSAGKTSGAPTDTQYF. V usage is TRBV20-1 and J usage is TRBJ2-3, with TRBD2 identical over 11 bases. The CDR3 is made up of 16 amino acids. Germline V gives CDR1 DFQATT, CDR2 SNEGSKA (reference sequence). V lost 5 bases, J lost 2 bases, and 9 bases stayed unmatched.

This clonotype was counted only a few times. The chain uses TRBV20-1 and TRBJ1-6, with a tentative D call TRBD1 (5 bases). Germline V gene lookup returns CDR1 DFQATT and CDR2 SNEGSKA (reference sequence). Trimming took 6 bases from V and 6 from J, leaving 18 bases between them. This CDR3 has 15 residues. The CDR3 DNA sequence: TGCAGTGCCCCCGCAGGGTACGATCGTAATTCACCCCTCCACTTT. Translation: CSAPAGYDRNSPLHF.

This clonotype has only a few counts. The J gene is TRBJ1-1, the V gene TRBV6-2 or TRBV6-3; TRBD1 matches 7 bases. This CDR3 is built from 14 residues. The V segment lost 2 bases and the J segment 4 bases; nucleotides outside the gene matches: 4. CDR1 MNHEY and CDR2 SVGEGT come from the germline V gene. This CDR3 reads CASSYRGRSTEAFF. CDR3 coding DNA: TGTGCCAGCAGTTACAGGGGGCGCAGCACTGAAGCTTTCTTT.

This clonotype was recorded a few times. CDR3 region: CASSLALQGAEAFF. The CDR3 DNA reads as TGTGCCAGCAGCTTAGCGTTACAGGGAGCTGAAGCTTTCTTT. This chain links TRBV7-8 with TRBJ1-1, with D perhaps TRBD1 (6 bases). The CDR3 runs 14 residues. Trimming shortened V by 0 bases and J by 6 bases, and 11 bases separated the two germline ends. Germline CDR1 SGHVS, CDR2 FQNEAQ.